This T cell receptor (beta chain) was recovered during a study of OX40 agonist ivuxolimab in advanced cancers. The CDR3 extends over 15 amino acids. Germline values: CDR1 SGHNT, CDR2 YYREEE (reference sequence). The junction had 8 bases not matched to a gene; V was cut back by 2 bases and J by 4 bases. Using immunoSEQ multiplex PCR, the repertoire was profiled, and TCRdb retains in-frame clones only, with some absent. The sample shows around 60,000 clones, about nine tenths of them seen only once. This clone was detected a few times. This TCR derives from an adult with an advanced solid tumor such as melanoma, head and neck, liver or kidney cancer. This material consisted of CD4+ or CD8+ T cells sorted from blood, taken in a trial of the OX40 agonist ivuxolimab. The V and J genes are TRBV5-4 and TRBJ1-2; TRBD1 agrees at 7 bases. CDR3 nucleotide sequence: TGTGCCAGCAGCTTCGAGACAGGGCCGGTCTATGGCTACACCTTC. This encodes CASSFETGPVYGYTF.